This T cell receptor (beta chain) came from a study of cytomegalovirus exposure and HLA in healthy donors. This PCR relied on a set of 60 Vbeta primers and 13 Jbeta primers. Profiled with immunoSEQ multiplex PCR; TCRdb holds only in-frame clones, not every one. The data show some 100,000 clones, 70% to 85% seen once. General study results and limits: A later examination showed that TCR association rates differed by HLA locus, with DRB1 most and HLA-C fewest. Later work associated roughly 17,000 TCR beta sequences with HLA alleles at 0.05 false discovery rate.

Comment on this clone: Its antigen is unidentified.

Input material: PBMCs. The TCR comes from a man aged 35 to 55 in good health and CMV-seropositive.

The CDR3 is CASSYRPLELDRRTQYF. CDR3 in DNA: TGTGCCAGCAGCTATAGGCCACTTGAATTGGATCGGCGGACGCAGTATTTT. This sequence joins TRBV27 and TRBJ2-3; D remains unclear. The CDR3 is 17 amino acids. Trimming pared 6 bases from V and 9 bases from J, leaving 28 bases between. The germline CDR1 and CDR2 sequences are MNHEY and SMNVEV (reference sequence).